These 18 T cell receptor beta chains share one sample of origin, sequenced in a study of human T cells and chemical hapten exposure (dated by TCRdb to the early 2020s). The meaning of the sample's time point label: patch test 2, 6 weeks after DPC sensitization. Taken with the paper, the label for treatment or condition translates to: therapeutic diphenylcyclopropenone sensitization with weekly scalp DPC. The library was obtained by RACE. TCRdb records NextSeq 500 as the sequencer. TCRdb cleaned the public reads at Q25 with fastp, built clones with MiXCR and kept in-frame beta chains. Rows matching on CDR3 protein sequence are summarized as one entry with the most common DNA and genes. The sample has some 96,000 distinct CDR3 sequences on record, 7% to 10% of them singletons. 2% to 2.5% of the sample is held by the ten biggest clonotypes. The material sequenced was whole blood, taken in connection with sensitization to the hapten diphenylcyclopropenone (DPC). The receptors originated from a woman aged 40 to 50 with alopecia areata. Some clones in this sample may be carry-over from other donors' samples.

This clonotype has just a few counts. The J gene is TRBJ1-3, the V gene TRBV28; 8 bases agree with TRBD1. V shed 5 bases, J shed 0 bases, and the junction held 3 bases outside the gene matches. The CDR3 is 15 amino acids. Germline loops: CDR1 MDHEN, CDR2 SYDVKM. The CDR3 reads CASSTGGLSGNTIYF. CDR3 coding DNA: TGTGCCAGCAGTACAGGGGGACTCTCTGGAAACACCATATATTTT. Filled out from reference TRBV28 and TRBJ1-3, the complete variable domain reads DVKVTQSSRYLVKRTGEKVFLECVQDMDHENMFWYRQDPGLGLRLIYFSYDVKMKEKGDIPEGYSVSREKKERFSLILESASTNQTSMYLCASSTGGLSGNTIYFGEGSWLTVV.

This clonotype was observed many times. This chain connects TRBV4-2 to TRBJ2-6; D might be TRBD2 (5 bases). Germline CDR1 and CDR2: LGHNA and YNFKEQ. The CDR3 has 16 residues. Trimming left V 0 bases short and J 2 bases short, with 8 bases between. CDR3: CASSQDREPGANVLTF. The CDR3 coding sequence is TGTGCCAGCAGCCAAGATAGGGAGCCTGGGGCCAACGTCCTGACTTTC.

This clonotype was seen only a few times. This chain connects TRBV27 to TRBJ2-3; tentative D call: TRBD2 (5 bases). Between the trimmed V and J ends, which lost 6 bases and 2 bases, there was a span of 12 bases. The CDR3 extends over 14 amino acids. Germline V gene data show CDR1 as MNHEY and CDR2 as SMNVEV (reference sequence). CDR3 bases: TGTGCCAGCAGGACGGGAATCAACACAGATACGCAGTATTTT. Translating it yields CASRTGINTDTQYF.

This clonotype was detected only a few times. The J gene is TRBJ2-5, the V gene TRBV20-1; weak D call: TRBD2 (5 bases). The CDR3 consists of 13 residues. V was pared by 4 bases and J by 1 base, with 10 bases between. Germline lookup yields CDR1 DFQATT and CDR2 SNEGSKA (reference sequence). This CDR3 is CSAKGLFQETQYF. CDR3 DNA sequence: TGCAGTGCTAAAGGACTTTTCCAAGAGACCCAGTACTTC.

This clonotype was found many times. The CDR3 nucleotides read TGTGCCAGCAGCACCTGGCAGAGCAACTCCTACGAGCAGTACTTC. Translating it yields CASSTWQSNSYEQYF. The rearrangement joins TRBV28 to TRBJ2-7; D gene ambiguous. The germline V gene has CDR1 MDHEN and CDR2 SYDVKM. The CDR3 consists of 15 residues. Between the trimmed V and J ends, which lost 6 bases and 0 bases, there was a span of 15 bases.

This clonotype was found many times. The chain links TRBV29-1 to TRBJ2-7; 12 nucleotides agree with TRBD2. This CDR3 contains 15 residues. With V trimmed by 6 bases and J by 4 bases, 10 bases remained unmatched. Germline loops: CDR1 SQVTM, CDR2 ANQGSEA. In DNA, the CDR3 is TGCAGCGTCGACCTTCGGACTAGCGGGATTTACGAGCAGTACTTC. Amino acid sequence: CSVDLRTSGIYEQYF.

This clonotype was seen more than once but under ten times. V is TRBV5-4 and J is TRBJ2-7, with 9 bases that match TRBD2. Germline loops: CDR1 SGHNT, CDR2 YYREEE (reference sequence). This CDR3 spans 15 amino acids. Trimming took 2 bases from V and 0 from J; bases not matched to a gene: 3. The chain's CDR3 is CASSLSSGSSYEQYF. As DNA, the CDR3 is TGTGCCAGCAGCTTAAGTAGCGGGAGCTCCTACGAGCAGTACTTC.

This clonotype was seen ten or more times. V usage is TRBV5-1 and J usage is TRBJ1-1; possibly TRBD1 for D (6 bases). The germline gives CDR1 SGHRS, CDR2 YFSETQ. This CDR3 spans 15 amino acids. Trimming took 3 bases from V and 0 from J, leaving 12 bases between them. CDR3 DNA sequence: TGCGCCAGCAGCTCGGACAGCCCCATGAACACTGAAGCTTTCTTT. Encoded protein: CASSSDSPMNTEAFF. Together with reference TRBV5-1 and TRBJ1-1, the CDR3 gives the full variable domain: KAGVTQTPRYLIKTRGQQVTLSCSPISGHRSVSWYQQTPGQGLQFLFEYFSETQRNKGNFPGRFSGRQFSNSRSEMNVSTLELGDSALYLCASSSDSPMNTEAFFGQGTRLTVV.

In this sample, this clonotype turned up many times. This chain joins TRBV6-5 and TRBJ2-7, with 11 positions matching TRBD2. The ends lost 2 bases at V and 12 bases at J; junction bases unmatched: 12. Germline CDR1 reads MNHEY; CDR2 reads SVGAGI. The CDR3 loop spans 15 amino acids. The DNA of the CDR3 is TGTGCCAGCAGTTACCAACGACTAGCGGGGACCCCACTGTACTTC. Residues: CASSYQRLAGTPLYF.

The chain joins TRBV14 to TRBJ1-3, with 7 positions matching TRBD1. CDR1 is SGHDN, CDR2 FVKESK, per germline. V dropped 6 bases and J dropped 2; count of bases not matched to a gene: 7. The CDR3 has 15 residues. The CDR3 DNA is TGTGCCAGCAGTAGATTCCAGGGGGCTGGAAACACCATATATTTT. Its protein is CASSRFQGAGNTIYF.

The chain is built from TRBV14 and TRBJ2-7, with 7 nucleotides matching TRBD1. Trimming removed 8 bases from V and 3 bases from J; junction bases left unmatched: 4. This CDR3 region has 12 residues. CDR1 is SGHDN and CDR2 is FVKESK in the germline V gene. The DNA for the CDR3 is TGTGCCAGCGGACAGGCCAGCTACGAGCAGTACTTC. This gives the protein CASGQASYEQYF.

The sample holds many counts of this clonotype. V is TRBV20-1 and J is TRBJ2-1; 11 bases map to TRBD2. Looked up from germline, CDR1 is DFQATT and CDR2 is SNEGSKA (reference sequence). V shed 3 bases, J shed 4 bases, and the junction held 8 bases outside the gene matches. There are 16 residues in the CDR3. In DNA form, the CDR3 reads TGCAGTGCTAGTTGGGCTAGCGGGAGGATTTACAATGAGCAGTTCTTC. Residues: CSASWASGRIYNEQFF.

This clonotype has a handful of counts. In DNA, the CDR3 is TGTGCCAGCAGCCCGGACCGACGGCTTCTGTTTTTT. Translation: CASSPDRRLLFF. The genes are TRBV12-3 or TRBV12-4 and TRBJ1-4, with D unresolved. This CDR3 has 12 amino acids. Trimming took off 6 bases at V and 14 bases at J, with 16 bases between the two ends.

This chain links TRBV9 with TRBJ1-2; D gene ambiguous. CDR1 is SGDLS, CDR2 YYNGEE, per germline. This CDR3 spans 11 amino acids. V lost 7 bases, J lost 2 bases, and 6 bases lay in between. For the CDR3, the DNA is TGTGCCAGCGCCATGAACTATGGCTACACCTTC. It codes for CASAMNYGYTF.

This clonotype has ten or more counts. V and J are TRBV27 and TRBJ2-1; D may match TRBD1 or TRBD2 (6 bases each). Germline CDR1 is MNHEY and CDR2 is SMNVEV (reference sequence). The CDR3 is 15 amino acids. V shed 4 bases and J shed 10 bases, with 20 bases lying between them. The CDR3 sequence is CASSSQQGRAGEQFF. The DNA of the CDR3 is TGTGCCAGCAGTTCCCAACAGGGCCGGGCGGGGGAGCAGTTCTTC.

V usage is TRBV4-2 and J usage is TRBJ2-7; 11 bases match TRBD2. The V and J ends lost 4 bases and 0 bases, in that order; junction bases with no gene match: 11. The germline V gene has CDR1 LGHNA and CDR2 YNFKEQ. There are 18 residues in the CDR3. The CDR3 region is CASSRGLIGLAGSYEQYF. CDR3 DNA: TGTGCCAGCAGCCGAGGCCTCATAGGACTAGCGGGCTCCTACGAGCAGTACTTC.

A few counts support this clonotype. The rearrangement joins TRBV7-2 to TRBJ1-5; perhaps TRBD1 as D (5 bases). CDR1 is SGHTA and CDR2 is FQGNSA in the germline V gene. The CDR3 spans 14 residues. The V and J ends lost 4 bases and 7 bases respectively, with 14 bases between them. The CDR3: CASSSGRGRQPQHF. In DNA, the CDR3 is TGTGCCAGCAGCTCCGGACGGGGGAGACAGCCCCAGCATTTT.

The chain carries TRBV5-1 and TRBJ2-5, with D tentatively TRBD1 or TRBD2 (5 bases each). CDR3 length: 15 residues. Trimming shortened V by 4 bases and J by 1 base, and 14 bases separated the two germline ends. Germline CDR1 reads SGHRS; CDR2 reads YFSETQ. CDR3 bases: TGCGCCAGCAGCGAAACCGGGACGCTCCAAGAGACCCAGTACTTC. Translation gives CASSETGTLQETQYF. Based on the CDR3 plus reference TRBV5-1 and TRBJ2-5, the full variable domain is KAGVTQTPRYLIKTRGQQVTLSCSPISGHRSVSWYQQTPGQGLQFLFEYFSETQRNKGNFPGRFSGRQFSNSRSEMNVSTLELGDSALYLCASSETGTLQETQYFGPGTRLLVL.